Listed below are T cell receptor beta chains from one sample, sequenced in a study of cytotoxic CD8 clonotypes in ibrutinib-treated CLL. Assay: immunoSEQ multiplex PCR; the TCRdb copy retains only in-frame clones and omits some. The data hold nearly 50,000 clones, with about three fifths observed a single time. The sample in question was PBMCs, obtained after 24 months of ibrutinib treatment. Every receptor here comes from a human donor with chronic lymphocytic leukemia. Each CDR3 is given with its conserved first and last residue. The D gene is left open where the match is weak. Size tells how often a clone was seen (once, few, many) or the class of an expanded clone, and some rows leave it out.

j_call v_call clone_size d_call cdr3_aa cdr3_nt
TRBJ1-4 TRBV2 few TRBD1 CASGAQGQNNEKLFF TGTGCCAGCGGAGCACAGGGGCAAAATAATGAAAAACTGTTTTTT
TRBJ2-2 TRBV7-7 . . CASSPEVTGELFF TGTGCCAGCAGCCCCGAGGTCACCGGGGAGCTGTTTTTT
TRBJ2-5 TRBV19 . TRBD2 CASSSRGDQETQYF TGTGCCAGTAGTTCACGGGGGGACCAAGAGACCCAGTACTTC
TRBJ1-1 TRBV10-2 few . CASRAGGDTEAFF TGCGCCAGCAGAGCTGGCGGCGACACTGAAGCTTTCTTT
TRBJ1-2 TRBV7-9 . . CASSLGLGDGYTF TGTGCCAGCAGCTTAGGTCTCGGGGATGGCTACACCTTC
TRBJ1-1 TRBV19 . . CASSILAMNTEAFF TGTGCCAGTAGTATCCTCGCAATGAACACTGAAGCTTTCTTT
TRBJ2-7 TRBV20-1 . . CSATRGYEQYF TGCAGTGCTACGAGGGGCTACGAGCAGTACTTC
TRBJ1-5 TRBV29-1 . TRBD1 CSVGGQGSNQPQHF TGCAGCGTTGGGGGACAGGGTAGCAATCAGCCCCAGCATTTT
TRBJ2-7 TRBV7-9 . . CASEIENEQYF TGTGCCAGCGAAATCGAGAACGAGCAGTACTTC
TRBJ2-7 TRBV6-4 . . CASSDEGGRSYEQYF TGTGCCAGCAGTGATGAGGGGGGCCGCTCCTACGAGCAGTACTTC
TRBJ1-1 TRBV2 . . CASSHSVAEAFF TGTGCCAGCAGCCACAGCGTTGCTGAAGCTTTCTTT
TRBJ2-7 TRBV7-9 . . CASLISAGYEQYF TGTGCCAGCCTAATAAGCGCGGGCTACGAGCAGTACTTC
TRBJ1-3 TRBV9 . . CASSPDFSGNTIYF TGTGCCAGCAGCCCGGATTTCTCTGGAAACACCATATATTTT
TRBJ2-2 TRBV9 . TRBD1 CASSPRTGNTGELFF TGTGCCAGCAGCCCGAGGACAGGAAACACCGGGGAGCTGTTTTTT
TRBJ2-5 TRBV2 . . CASSEGSGQETQYF TGTGCCAGCAGTGAAGGTAGCGGACAAGAGACCCAGTACTTC
TRBJ2-2 TRBV9 . . CASSLWADTGELFF TGTGCCAGCAGCCTGTGGGCTGACACCGGGGAGCTGTTTTTT
TRBJ2-3 TRBV25-1 . . CASSESVASTDTQYF TGTGCCAGCAGTGAATCAGTGGCCAGCACAGATACGCAGTATTTT
TRBJ2-7 TRBV18 many TRBD2 CASSPTTSGREQYF TGTGCCAGCTCACCGACGACTAGCGGTCGGGAGCAGTACTTC
TRBJ1-4 TRBV4-2 few . CASSQDSATNEKLFF TGTGCCAGCAGCCAAGACAGTGCAACTAATGAAAAACTGTTTTTT
TRBJ1-1 TRBV5-1 once TRBD1 CASSSGQPNTEAFF TGCGCCAGCAGCTCGGGACAGCCTAACACTGAAGCTTTCTTT
TRBJ1-3 TRBV6-1 . . CASTLVGSSGNTIYF TGTGCCAGCACCTTAGTGGGGAGTTCTGGAAACACCATATATTTT
TRBJ1-4 TRBV5-3 . TRBD1 CARSLRDRMASTNEKLFF TGTGCCAGAAGCTTGCGGGACAGGATGGCCTCAACTAATGAAAAACTGTTTTTT
TRBJ2-7 TRBV7-2 few . CASAGQTYEQYF TGTGCCAGCGCGGGACAGACCTACGAGCAGTACTTC
TRBJ1-6 TRBV27 many . CASSLWENGNSPLHF TGTGCCAGCAGTTTATGGGAAAATGGTAATTCACCCCTCCACTTT
TRBJ2-1 TRBV11-2 . . CASSLGGLAIDEQFF TGTGCCAGCAGCTTAGGCGGGTTAGCTATCGATGAGCAGTTCTTC
TRBJ1-1 TRBV5-1 . TRBD1 CASSSGQPGKAFF TGCGCCAGCAGCTCGGGACAGCCGGGTAAAGCTTTCTTT
TRBJ2-3 TRBV7-9 . TRBD1 CASSLGSRGRGDTQYF TGTGCCAGCAGCTTAGGGTCCAGGGGGCGCGGAGATACGCAGTATTTT
TRBJ2-1 TRBV6-1 . TRBD2 CASSELAGPSSYNEQFF TGTGCCAGCAGTGAACTAGCGGGGCCGAGCTCCTACAATGAGCAGTTCTTC
TRBJ2-7 TRBV6-6 few . CASTRQQDYEQYF TGTGCCAGCACCCGACAGCAAGACTACGAGCAGTACTTC
TRBJ2-5 TRBV4-2 few . CASSQPRMGQGPETQYF TGTGCCAGCAGCCAACCCCGAATGGGGCAGGGTCCAGAGACCCAGTACTTC
TRBJ2-7 TRBV4-2 . . CASSPSQRARAGYEQYF TGTGCCAGCAGCCCATCCCAACGGGCCAGGGCCGGGTACGAGCAGTACTTC
TRBJ2-5 TRBV15 . . CASLGGPGETQYF TGTGCCAGCCTTGGGGGTCCGGGAGAGACCCAGTACTTC
TRBJ2-5 TRBV15 . . CATSRDGAGRETQYF TGTGCCACCAGCAGAGATGGTGCGGGGCGAGAGACCCAGTACTTC
TRBJ2-2 TRBV19 few . CASRPTAGELFF TGTGCCAGTAGACCGACAGCCGGGGAGCTGTTTTTT
TRBJ2-1 TRBV11-2 . TRBD2 CASSSWTSGGADEQFF TGTGCCAGCAGCTCCTGGACTAGCGGGGGGGCGGATGAGCAGTTCTTC